These 3 T cell receptor beta chains were sequenced from one sample in a study of CD8+CD57+ T cells in acquired aplastic anemia. Genomic DNA served as template for TCR beta VDJ and CDR3 profiling. TCRdb re-called the reads with MiXCR, one entry per CDR3 protein. Of 150,000 to 200,000 distinct CDR3 sequences listed, around 47% are singletons. Those patients picked for sequencing had displayed CD8+CD57+ cell expansion on flow cytometry. The sample consisted of sorted CD4+, CD8+, or CD8+CD57+ T cells (not recorded which) from PBMCs. Receptors were obtained from a human donor with aplastic anemia.

This clonotype was seen a handful of times. The chain couples TRBV24-1 to TRBJ2-1; weak D call: TRBD2 (5 bases). This CDR3 contains 14 residues. With 1 base removed from V and 8 bases from J, the gap between germline ends came to 11 bases. In germline, CDR1 is KGHDR, CDR2 SFDVKD. The CDR3 here is CATSDFRGSYEQFF. In DNA form, the CDR3 reads TGTGCCACCAGTGATTTTCGGGGATCATATGAGCAGTTCTTC.

Ten or more counts support this clonotype. The rearrangement joins TRBV25-1 to TRBJ1-6, with no clear D. This CDR3 has 16 amino acids. V dropped 0 bases and J dropped 0 bases, with 6 bases sitting between them. The germline CDR1 and CDR2 sequences are MGHDK and SYGVNS. CDR3 DNA sequence: TGTGCCAGCAGTGAATATCGGGGCTCCTATAATTCACCCCTCCACTTT. Its protein product is CASSEYRGSYNSPLHF.

This chain uses TRBV20-1 with TRBJ2-5, with 7 bases lining up with TRBD2. In germline, CDR1 is DFQATT, CDR2 SNEGSKA (reference sequence). The V gene end was trimmed by 6 bases and the J gene end by 1 base; junction bases not matched to a gene: 11. The length of the CDR3 is 15 residues. The CDR3 DNA follows: TGCAGTGCCATCCAGGGCGGGGGATTCCAAGAGACCCAGTACTTC. Translating gives CSAIQGGGFQETQYF.